This passage covers 28 T cell receptor beta chains from one sample sequenced in a study of CD8 T cells in Susac syndrome. RNA, at roughly 0.5 to 1 ug, was reverse transcribed with random hexamers. In TCRdb, the immunoSEQ multiplex PCR reads were re-called with MiXCR into one record per CDR3 protein. The table has approximately 140,000 distinct CDR3 sequences, approximately 95% seen once. The specimen sequenced was CD4+ T cells from PBMCs. The receptors originated from a human donor with multiple sclerosis.

The chain is built from TRBV4-1 and TRBJ1-1; a possible D gene is TRBD1 (5 bases). The CDR3 has 17 amino acids. Germline-derived CDR1 and CDR2 are MGHRA and YSYEKL. Trimming cost V 0 bases and J 0 bases, with 14 bases left between them. CDR3 residues: CASSQDKPHRMNTEAFF. The CDR3 DNA follows: TGCGCCAGCAGCCAAGATAAACCCCACAGGATGAACACTGAAGCTTTCTTT.

The V call is TRBV20-1, the J call TRBJ2-1; D is unresolved. The CDR3 has 13 amino acids. V was cut by 3 bases and J by 4 bases, with 10 bases left in between. The germline V gene encodes CDR1 DFQATT and CDR2 SNEGSKA (reference sequence). The CDR3 loop reads CSASLEKYNEQFF. CDR3 sequence (DNA): TGCAGTGCTAGTTTGGAGAAATACAATGAGCAGTTCTTC.

The chain employs TRBV7-2 and TRBJ1-5; D gene unclear. V lost 4 bases and J lost 4, with 8 bases in between. Germline V gene sequence: CDR1 SGHTA, CDR2 FQGNSA. CDR3 size: 13 residues. CDR3 sequence reads: CASSSRENQPQHF. CDR3 DNA sequence: TGTGCCAGCAGCTCTAGGGAAAATCAGCCCCAGCATTTT.

Comments on this clonotype: The CDR3 ends on some other residue instead of the conserved phenylalanine or tryptophan, so this is likely a read error. The chain links TRBV24-1 to TRBJ1-5; D uncertain. From germline, CDR1 is KGHDR and CDR2 SFDVKD. Trimming stripped 6 bases from V and 1 base from J, with 9 bases between. The CDR3 loop spans 14 amino acids. The CDR3 nucleotides read TGTGCCACCAGTCATCCGGGCAGCAATCAGCCCCAGCATTCT. This translates into CATSHPGSNQPQHS.

This chain uses TRBV20-1 with TRBJ1-5; D remains ambiguous. The CDR3 totals 15 residues. From germline, CDR1 is DFQATT and CDR2 SNEGSKA (reference sequence). V shed 6 bases and J shed 1 base, with 16 bases lying between them. CDR3 loop: CSATPSGVSNQPQHF. CDR3 DNA sequence: TGCAGTGCCACCCCCAGCGGGGTAAGCAATCAGCCCCAGCATTTT.

The V call is TRBV29-1, the J call TRBJ1-1; TRBD1 is a possible D gene (6 bases). This CDR3 contains 13 residues. Trimming took off 5 bases at V and 4 bases at J, with 14 bases between the two ends. CDR1 is SQVTM, CDR2 ANQGSEA, per germline. This chain's CDR3 is CSVSGALGTEAFF. CDR3 in DNA: TGCAGCGTTTCGGGGGCCCTGGGCACTGAAGCTTTCTTT. Looking up the rest from reference TRBV29-1 and TRBJ1-1 gives the full variable domain: SAVISQKPSRDICQRGTSLTIQCQVDSQVTMMFWYRQQPGQSLTLIATANQGSEATYESGFVIDKFPISRPNLTFSTLTVSNMSPEDSSIYLCSVSGALGTEAFFGQGTRLTVV.

This clonotype turned up a few times. An end of the junction differs from the germline gene, which may be a read error. This chain uses TRBV7-6 with TRBJ2-1, with 9 bases matching TRBD2. The CDR3 contains 16 residues. CDR1 and CDR2 from the germline V gene are SGHVS and FNYEAQ. The CDR3 reads CASSLAGDSSYNEQFF. The CDR3 nucleotides read TGTGCCAGCAGTTTAGCGGGGGACAGCTCCTACAATGAGCAGTTCTTC. Full variable domain (remainder filled in from reference TRBV7-6 and TRBJ2-1): GAGVSQSPRYKVTKRGQDVALRCDPISGHVSLYWYRQALGQGPEFLTYFNYEAQQDKSGLPNDRFSAERPEGSISTLTIQRTEQRDSAMYRCASSLAGDSSYNEQFFGPGTRLTVL.

This sequence joins TRBV20-1 and TRBJ2-7; 7 bases fit TRBD1. This CDR3 has 13 amino acids. V was clipped by 3 bases and J by 4 bases; unmatched bases: 6. The germline CDR1 and CDR2 sequences are DFQATT and SNEGSKA (reference sequence). The CDR3 sequence is CSASRGQRYEQYF. Here the CDR3 DNA reads TGCAGTGCTAGCCGGGGACAGAGATACGAGCAGTACTTC.

V is TRBV24-1 and J is TRBJ2-3; TRBD1 aligns across 8 bases. The CDR3 is made up of 14 amino acids. Trimming at V came to 7 bases and at J to 1 base, leaving 3 bases not matched to a gene. CDR1 is KGHDR, CDR2 SFDVKD, per germline. CDR3 region: CATSPDRGTDTQYF. CDR3 DNA sequence: TGTGCCACCAGCCCGGACAGGGGCACAGATACGCAGTATTTT.

The chain joins TRBV7-6 to TRBJ2-5, with 8 bases that match TRBD2. Germline V gives CDR1 SGHVS, CDR2 FNYEAQ. After removal of 2 bases from V and 5 bases from J, the junction contained 10 bases not matched to a gene. This CDR3 contains 16 residues. The CDR3 coding sequence is TGTGCCAGCAGCTTAAGGGCGGGAGGTTCCTCTGAGACCCAGTACTTC. Its translation is CASSLRAGGSSETQYF.

This chain joins TRBV27 and TRBJ2-7; D is uncertain. Between the trimmed V and J ends, which lost 5 bases and 2 bases, there was a span of 10 bases. CDR3 length equals 13 residues. Germline V gene data show CDR1 as MNHEY and CDR2 as SMNVEV (reference sequence). CDR3 amino acids: CASSGPSTYEQYF. The CDR3 nucleotides read TGTGCCAGCAGTGGGCCTTCCACCTACGAGCAGTACTTC.

The chain carries TRBV9 and TRBJ1-2, with D possibly matching TRBD1 (5 bases). CDR3 length equals 12 residues. The germline gives CDR1 SGDLS, CDR2 YYNGEE. V lost 7 bases and J 5 bases, leaving 12 bases between the germline ends. As DNA, the CDR3 is TGTGCCAGCTACAGCGAGGGGTATGGCTACACCTTC. Residues: CASYSEGYGYTF.

The chain links TRBV12-3 or TRBV12-4 to TRBJ1-6; D ambiguous. V lost 3 bases, J lost 7 bases, and 10 bases lay in between. CDR3 length: 14 residues. CDR3 residues: CASSFSNSNSPLHF. The CDR3 nucleotides are TGTGCCAGCAGTTTCTCGAACAGCAATTCACCCCTCCACTTT.

CDR3 residues: CASTPGGTGHNEQFF. The CDR3 nucleotides read TGTGCCAGTACCCCGGGGGGGACAGGCCACAATGAGCAGTTCTTC. V is TRBV19 and J is TRBJ2-1; D is perhaps TRBD1 or TRBD2 (8 bases each). The CDR3 length is 15 residues. Looked up from germline, CDR1 is LNHDA and CDR2 is SQIVND (reference sequence). The V end lost 7 bases, the J end lost 5 bases, and 18 bases lay between the germline ends.

The rearrangement joins TRBV20-1 to TRBJ2-1, with 8 positions matching TRBD2. J lost 9 bases, V lost 3 bases, and 4 bases had no gene match. Germline CDR1 reads DFQATT; CDR2 reads SNEGSKA (reference sequence). The CDR3 extends over 12 amino acids. CDR3 loop: CSARGLDGEQFF. In DNA form, the CDR3 reads TGCAGTGCTAGGGGACTAGACGGTGAGCAGTTCTTC.

The chain carries TRBV30 and TRBJ1-1, with D hard to call. The V gene lost 3 bases and the J gene lost 1 base, with 9 bases spanning the gap. CDR3 length equals 13 residues. Germline V gives CDR1 GTSNPN, CDR2 SVGIG (reference sequence). CDR3 sequence reads: CAWSIARNTEAFF. The CDR3 DNA is TGTGCCTGGAGCATCGCCAGGAACACTGAAGCTTTCTTT.

DNA for the CDR3: TGTGCCAGCAGCGTAGGTGGTGGGGGCGGTCAGCAGTTCTTC. Its translation is CASSVGGGGGQQFF. The rearrangement uses TRBV7-8 and TRBJ2-1, with D tentatively TRBD1 (6 bases). The germline gives CDR1 SGHVS, CDR2 FQNEAQ. This CDR3 comprises 14 residues. Trimming left V 5 bases short and J 11 bases short, with 19 bases between.

The chain joins TRBV9 to TRBJ1-1, with D perhaps matching TRBD1 (5 bases). The germline V gene encodes CDR1 SGDLS and CDR2 YYNGEE. V was trimmed by 3 bases and J by 3 bases, leaving 9 bases between them. CDR3 length: 13 residues. The CDR3 protein is CASSGRVDTEAFF. Written as DNA, the CDR3 is TGTGCCAGCAGCGGCAGGGTAGACACTGAAGCTTTCTTT.

The gene calls are TRBV11-2 and TRBJ2-5; the D gene is possibly TRBD2 (5 bases). The CDR3 totals 16 residues. Trimming took off 4 bases at V and 3 bases at J, with 18 bases between the two ends. Germline assignment: CDR1 SGHAT and CDR2 FQNNGV. In DNA form, the CDR3 reads TGTGCCAGCAGCTCAGTCTGGGCCGGGATGAAAGAGACCCAGTACTTC. Residues: CASSSVWAGMKETQYF.

V is TRBV6-1 and J is TRBJ2-7, with a tentative D call TRBD2 (5 bases). CDR1 is MNHNS and CDR2 is SASEGT in the germline V gene. Trimming left V 5 bases short and J 5 bases short, with 13 bases between. The CDR3 runs 13 residues. CDR3 loop: CASSPPNGNEQYF. As DNA, the CDR3 is TGTGCCAGCAGTCCCCCCAACGGGAACGAGCAGTACTTC.

The gene calls are TRBV6-2 or TRBV6-3 and TRBJ2-7, with D possibly being TRBD1 (5 bases). The CDR3 consists of 12 residues. V dropped 7 bases and J dropped 2 bases, with 9 bases sitting between them. The germline V gene has CDR1 MNHEY and CDR2 SVGEGT. The CDR3 sequence is CASNTGTYEQYF. The CDR3 region has the DNA TGTGCCAGCAATACAGGTACCTACGAGCAGTACTTC.

The gene calls are TRBV2 and TRBJ2-7; the D gene could be TRBD1 or TRBD2 (5 bases each). Germline V gene sequence: CDR1 SNHLY, CDR2 FYNNEI. This CDR3 contains 13 residues. The ends were cut back, 5 bases at V and 3 bases at J, with 11 bases in the middle. Written as DNA, the CDR3 is TGTGCCAGCAGTTTCGGGACGGACTACGAGCAGTACTTC. Encoded protein: CASSFGTDYEQYF.

V usage is TRBV19 and J usage is TRBJ1-5; TRBD1 aligns across 8 bases. CDR1 is LNHDA and CDR2 is SQIVND in the germline V gene (reference sequence). This CDR3 comprises 15 residues. V shed 4 bases and J 1 base; nucleotides not matched to a gene: 3. CDR3 in DNA: TGTGCCAGTAGTAGAACAGGGGGGAGCAATCAGCCCCAGCATTTT. Its translation is CASSRTGGSNQPQHF.

The chain joins TRBV20-1 to TRBJ1-2; D possibly corresponds to TRBD1 (5 bases). CDR1 is DFQATT, CDR2 SNEGSKA, per germline (reference sequence). V was trimmed by 5 bases and J by 3 bases, leaving 13 bases between them. The CDR3 extends over 13 amino acids. The CDR3 coding sequence is TGCAGTGCTCCAGACAGCGGATACTATGGCTACACCTTC. Protein: CSAPDSGYYGYTF.

CDR3 bases: TGTGCCAGCAGCACACAGAGTACCACCGGGGAGCTGTTTTTT. This codes for CASSTQSTTGELFF. This chain uses TRBV9 with TRBJ2-2; D is ambiguous. Germline V CDR1 and CDR2: SGDLS, YYNGEE. Trimming left V 4 bases short and J 4 bases short, with 11 bases between. This CDR3 contains 14 residues. Filled out from reference TRBV9 and TRBJ2-2, the complete variable domain reads DSGVTQTPKHLITATGQRVTLRCSPRSGDLSVYWYQQSLDQGLQFLIQYYNGEERAKGNILERFSAQQFPDLHSELNLSSLELGDSALYFCASSTQSTTGELFFGEGSRLTVL.

This rearrangement joins TRBV12-3 or TRBV12-4 to TRBJ1-2; weak D call: TRBD1 (5 bases). Trimming pared 5 bases from V and 1 base from J, leaving 11 bases between. The CDR3 sequence is 14 residues long. CDR3 nucleotides: TGTGCCAGCAGTGCCCCTGGGGGTAACTATGGCTACACCTTC. Amino acids: CASSAPGGNYGYTF.

The chain couples TRBV28 to TRBJ1-1; D not certain. Germline CDR1 reads MDHEN; CDR2 reads SYDVKM. Between the trimmed V and J ends, which lost 7 bases and 1 base, there was a span of 13 bases. The CDR3 has 14 residues. CDR3 bases: TGTGCCAGCAAGGTCAGCCTAGGGAACACTGAAGCTTTCTTT. This translates into CASKVSLGNTEAFF.

This chain connects TRBV18 to TRBJ2-3; D gene unclear. Germline V gene data show CDR1 as KGHSH and CDR2 as LQKENI. CDR3 length equals 14 residues. Trimming removed 4 bases at V and 4 bases at J, with 12 bases between. The CDR3 protein is CASSLSASADTQYF. The CDR3, as DNA: TGTGCCAGCTCACTATCCGCATCGGCAGATACGCAGTATTTT.